The TCR beta chain under discussion was sequenced for a study of blood T cell repertoires in COVID-19. This clone was recorded only once. In the original workflow: Scientists estimated how many nucleated cells there were by amplifying reference gene primers. The data were produced by immunoSEQ multiplex PCR, yet TCRdb's version contains in-frame clones alone and is incomplete. The V and J calls and the clone size are those of that table, but D and trimming were determined from the DNA. The sample shows under 200,000 clones, 89% of them seen only once. In assigning cohorts, the study relied on participant-reported clinical history. Recovery among Cohort 3 donors was established by two negative PCRs, clearance, or symptom resolution. The TCR originated in a woman younger than 35 who had recovered from COVID-19. Material: PBMCs or T cells enriched from blood (not recorded which).

Here the CDR3 DNA reads TGCGCCAGCAGCCAAGATAGTGGGAGAGACTATGGCTACACCTTC. It encodes CASSQDSGRDYGYTF. V and J are TRBV4-3 and TRBJ1-2, with unresolved D. The V end lost 0 bases, the J end lost 3 bases, and 11 bases lay between the germline ends. The germline gives CDR1 LGHNA, CDR2 YSLEER. The CDR3 is 15 residues long.